Listed below are T cell receptor beta chains from one sample, sequenced in a study of breast tumors, draining lymph nodes, adjacent tissues. TCRdb reprocessed the multiplex PCR reads with MiXCR, giving one entry per CDR3 protein. The sample has fewer than 250,000 distinct CDR3 sequences, 32% seen once; the top ten hold 1.4%. The sample taken for sequencing was axillary lymph node tissue. These receptors were collected from a female donor with breast cancer. Some clones in this sample may be carry-over from other donors' samples. Each CDR3 is given with its conserved first and last residue. Each record gives: clone size, J gene, V gene, D gene, CDR3 protein, CDR3 DNA. The D gene is left open where the match is weak. Clone sizes are given selectively: once, few, many, or a class where the clone is expanded.

many TRBJ2-1 TRBV10-2 - CASSGNNGTGVEQFF TGCGCCAGCAGTGGAAACAACGGGACGGGGGTTGAGCAGTTCTTC
- TRBJ2-3 TRBV5-1 TRBD2 CASSLGAGVGRNEQYF TGCGCCAGCAGCTTGGGGGCGGGAGTGGGTAGGAATGAGCAGTATTTT
- TRBJ2-1 TRBV20-1 TRBD2 CSARDGLAGGTYNEQSF TGCAGCGCTAGAGATGGACTAGCGGGAGGTACCTACAATGAGCAGTCCTTC
many TRBJ2-1 TRBV9 TRBD2 CASSPPGTSRHNEQFF TGTGCCAGCAGCCCGCCCGGGACTAGCCGCCACAATGAGCAGTTCTTC
once TRBJ2-3 TRBV6-5 - CASSPSGSDTRYF TGTGCCAGCAGTCCTTCAGGGTCAGATACGCGGTATTTT
- TRBJ1-2 TRBV5-5 TRBD1 CASSIGTGGGYTF TGTGCCAGCAGCATAGGGACAGGGGGTGGCTACACCTTC
many TRBJ2-7 TRBV5-1 - CASSLGQGLNEQYF TGCGCCAGCAGCTTGGGGCAGGGGTTGAACGAGCAGTACTTC
- TRBJ2-1 TRBV24-1 TRBD1 CATRTGDHAQFF TGTGCCACCAGGACAGGGGACCATGCGCAGTTCTTC
- TRBJ2-3 TRBV12-3/TRBV12-4 - CASSPRQEPTSF TGTGCCAGCAGTCCTAGACAGGAGCCGACTTCATTT
many TRBJ2-7 TRBV7-2 - CASSLGQATYEQYF TGTGCCAGCAGCTTGGGGCAAGCCACCTACGAGCAGTACTTC
- TRBJ1-2 TRBV20-1 - CSALGHGADGYTF TGCAGTGCCCTGGGACACGGGGCGGATGGCTACACCTTC
many TRBJ2-2 TRBV6-5 - CASSYSRRGSGGGELFF TGTGCCAGCAGTTACTCGAGGAGGGGGTCTGGTGGCGGGGAGCTGTTTTTT
- TRBJ2-5 TRBV20-1 TRBD2 CSARTSGKETQYF TGCAGTGCTCGGACTAGCGGGAAAGAGACCCAGTACTTC
- TRBJ2-2 TRBV7-8 TRBD1 CASRENSAGTGGAPINTGELFF TGTGCCAGCAGGGAAAATAGTGCCGGGACAGGGGGAGCACCCATCAACACCGGGGAGCTGTTTTTT
many TRBJ2-7 TRBV12-3/TRBV12-4 - CASSLGATYEQYF TGTGCCAGCAGTTTAGGTGCAACCTACGAGCAGTACTTC
- TRBJ2-7 TRBV3-1 - CASSQDEDTISYEQYF TGTGCCAGCAGCCAAGATGAAGACACAATCTCCTACGAGCAGTACTTC
- TRBJ1-1 TRBV29-1 - CSVDGQGITEAFF TGCAGCGTTGATGGGCAGGGTATCACTGAAGCTTTCTTT
- TRBJ2-3 TRBV24-1 TRBD2 CATSDTPGLTGGRGTDTQYF TGTGCCACCAGTGATACGCCAGGACTAACGGGAGGCCGGGGCACAGATACGCAGTATTTT
many TRBJ2-2 TRBV3-1 TRBD2 CASSPGLAGVTGELFF TGTGCCAGCAGCCCGGGACTAGCGGGAGTAACCGGGGAGCTGTTTTTT
many TRBJ1-2 TRBV7-2 TRBD1 CASSSRGASDYGYPF TGTGCCAGCAGCTCCAGGGGGGCGAGTGACTATGGCTACCCCTTC
many TRBJ2-5 TRBV9 - CASSVESYQETQYF TGTGCCAGCAGCGTAGAGAGCTACCAAGAGACCCAGTACTTC
many TRBJ2-3 TRBV6-1 TRBD1 CASSEGDRGTDTQYF TGTGCCAGCAGTGAGGGGGACAGGGGGACAGATACGCAGTATTTT
many TRBJ2-1 TRBV11-3 - CASSWDGNEQFF TGTGCCAGCAGCTGGGACGGGAATGAGCAGTTCTTC
many TRBJ2-1 TRBV2 - CASTRRETSNEQFF TGTGCCAGCACTCGACGGGAGACAAGCAATGAGCAGTTCTTC
many TRBJ2-7 TRBV3-1 TRBD1 CASSGQTGQGHEQYF TGTGCCAGCAGCGGCCAGACGGGACAGGGCCACGAGCAGTACTTC